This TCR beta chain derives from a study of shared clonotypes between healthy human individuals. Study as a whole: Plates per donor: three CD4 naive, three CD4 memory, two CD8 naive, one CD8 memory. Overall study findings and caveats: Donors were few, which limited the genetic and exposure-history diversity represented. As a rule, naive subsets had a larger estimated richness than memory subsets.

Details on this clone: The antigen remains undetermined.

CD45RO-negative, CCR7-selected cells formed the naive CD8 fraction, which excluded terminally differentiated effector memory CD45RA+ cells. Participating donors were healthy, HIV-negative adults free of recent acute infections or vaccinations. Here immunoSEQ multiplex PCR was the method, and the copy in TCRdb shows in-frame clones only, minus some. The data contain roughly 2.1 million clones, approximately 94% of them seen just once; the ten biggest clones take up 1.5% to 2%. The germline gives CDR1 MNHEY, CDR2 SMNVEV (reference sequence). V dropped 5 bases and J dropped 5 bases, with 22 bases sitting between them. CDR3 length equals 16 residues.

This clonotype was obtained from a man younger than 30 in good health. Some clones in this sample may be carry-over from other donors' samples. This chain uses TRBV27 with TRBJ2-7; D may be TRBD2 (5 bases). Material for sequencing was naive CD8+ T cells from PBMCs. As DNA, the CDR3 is TGTGCCAGCAGTCCCTCGTTTGGGGAGCAAGTCCACGAGCAGTACTTC. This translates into CASSPSFGEQVHEQYF.